This TCR beta chain was identified in a study of T cells after yellow fever vaccination. About the research overall: Low-cell-number fractions underwent preparation using SMART-Seq v4 Ultra Low Input.

Study-wide results and caveats: Subsequent booster samples again held most clones from primary vaccination (96% CD4, nearly 90% CD8).

This clonotype was counted ten times or more. Its antigen is currently unknown. The CDR3 is 13 amino acids. The germline gives CDR1 SGHRS, CDR2 YFSETQ. The ends were cut back, 3 bases at V and 3 bases at J, with 9 bases in the middle. Template switching with 5'RACE generated the TCR cDNA and added a universal primer site and UMIs. TCRdb re-analysed the 5' RACE reads in MiXCR, keeping a single row per CDR3 protein. The data show about 140,000 distinct CDR3 sequences, with 5% to 8% seen just once and about 0.61% held by the top ten. The clonotype originates from a young man who received the YFV17D yellow fever vaccine. The chain has TRBV5-1 and TRBJ1-1, with D possibly being TRBD1 (5 bases). The sample here was CD4+ T cells sorted from PBMCs, taken 10 days after the yellow fever booster vaccination. In DNA form, the CDR3 reads TGCGCCAGCAGCTCGGACATCCACACTGAAGCTTTCTTT. The encoded protein is CASSSDIHTEAFF.